A single sample is the source of the 30 T cell receptor beta chains below, sequenced in a study of blood T cell repertoires in COVID-19. Assay used: immunoSEQ multiplex PCR; TCRdb lists only in-frame clones, some missing. The repertoire holds roughly 58,000 clones, with 72% as singletons. Sequencing input: PBMCs or T cells enriched from blood (not recorded which). Source of these receptors: a woman aged 60-75 years who had been exposed to COVID-19.

The V gene is TRBV5-1, the J gene TRBJ2-1, with TRBD2 matching over 9 bases. CDR3 length: 15 residues. The trim removed 0 bases at V and 8 bases at J, leaving 6 bases unmatched. The V gene's germline CDR1 is SGHRS and CDR2 YFSETQ. The CDR3 region has the DNA TGCGCCAGCAGCTTGGCGGGACTAGCAGTCGATGAGCAGTTCTTC. It is translated as CASSLAGLAVDEQFF.

The V and J genes are TRBV18 and TRBJ2-7, with D perhaps matching TRBD1 (5 bases). In germline, CDR1 is KGHSH, CDR2 LQKENI. The CDR3 is 14 residues long. Trimming stripped 8 bases from V and 1 base from J, with 15 bases between. CDR3 sequence reads: CASRWGRRSYEQYF. CDR3 sequence (DNA): TGTGCCAGCCGATGGGGCAGGAGATCCTACGAGCAGTACTTC. Complete variable domain (other parts from reference TRBV18 and TRBJ2-7): NAGVMQNPRHLVRRRGQEARLRCSPMKGHSHVYWYRQLPEEGLKFMVYLQKENIIDESGMPKERFSAEFPKEGPSILRIQQVVRGDSAAYFCASRWGRRSYEQYFGPGTRLTVT.

This chain links TRBV6-2 or TRBV6-3 with TRBJ2-4, with D perhaps matching TRBD2 (6 bases). CDR3 length: 13 residues. Germline CDR1 reads MNHEY; CDR2 reads SVGEGT. Trimming took off 6 bases at V and 8 bases at J, with 14 bases between the two ends. CDR3 protein: CASSPGVPHIQYF. Here the CDR3 DNA reads TGTGCCAGCAGCCCGGGAGTTCCACACATTCAGTACTTC.

The chain links TRBV5-5 to TRBJ1-1; TRBD1 matches 7 bases. V dropped 4 bases and J dropped 1; count of bases not matched to a gene: 10. This CDR3 is built from 16 residues. Germline V gene lookup returns CDR1 SGHKS and CDR2 YYEKEE (reference sequence). CDR3 residues: CASSGTTGSGNTEAFF. The CDR3 DNA reads TGTGCCAGCAGCGGGACGACAGGGAGTGGGAACACTGAAGCTTTCTTT.

CDR3 bases: TGTGCCAGCAGCTTGGGCACTACTGAAGCTTTCTTT. Residues: CASSLGTTEAFF. The chain couples TRBV7-9 to TRBJ1-1; D remains ambiguous. CDR1 and CDR2 from the germline V gene are SEHNR and FQNEAQ (reference sequence). The CDR3 is 12 residues long. The germline V and J ends were trimmed by 3 bases and 5 bases, with 7 bases remaining between them.

The gene calls are TRBV9 and TRBJ2-1; 11 bases are a match to TRBD2. The CDR3 consists of 17 residues. Losses at the gene ends were 0 bases for V and 5 bases for J; bases not matched to a gene: 7. Per germline, CDR1 SGDLS and CDR2 YYNGEE. The DNA of the CDR3 is TGTGCCAGCAGCGTAGTACCTGGGACTAGCGGAAACAATGAGCAGTTCTTC. Protein: CASSVVPGTSGNNEQFF.

This chain connects TRBV28 to TRBJ1-4; D not resolved. Trimming took 3 bases from V and 0 from J, leaving 11 bases between them. The CDR3 has 16 amino acids. CDR1 is MDHEN, CDR2 SYDVKM, per germline. CDR3 loop: CASSLVDYATNEKLFF. The CDR3 bases are TGTGCCAGCAGTTTGGTGGACTATGCAACTAATGAAAAACTGTTTTTT.

The chain links TRBV7-2 to TRBJ1-1; maybe TRBD1 (6 bases). Trimming left V 5 bases short and J 7 bases short, with 17 bases between. The germline CDR1 and CDR2 sequences are SGHTA and FQGNSA. The CDR3 extends over 14 amino acids. The CDR3: CASSPDIQGGEAFF. In DNA form, the CDR3 reads TGTGCCAGCAGCCCAGATATACAAGGGGGTGAAGCTTTCTTT. The full variable domain, completed using reference TRBV7-2 and TRBJ1-1, is GAGVSQSPSNKVTEKGKDVELRCDPISGHTALYWYRQSLGQGLEFLIYFQGNSAPDKSGLPSDRFSAERTGGSVSTLTIQRTQQEDSAVYLCASSPDIQGGEAFFGQGTRLTVV.

The chain couples TRBV30 to TRBJ1-5; no clear D gene. V dropped 2 bases and J dropped 0 bases, with 2 bases sitting between them. The CDR3 spans 12 residues. Germline V CDR1 and CDR2: GTSNPN, SVGIG (reference sequence). The CDR3 sequence is CAWSHSNQPQHF. The CDR3 nucleotides are TGTGCCTGGAGTCATAGCAATCAGCCCCAGCATTTT.

The chain uses TRBV7-9 and TRBJ2-1; tentative D call: TRBD1 (5 bases). The CDR3 is 13 amino acids. Germline assignment: CDR1 SEHNR and CDR2 FQNEAQ (reference sequence). The V gene lost 3 bases and the J gene lost 10 bases, with 13 bases spanning the gap. The CDR3 DNA reads TGTGCCAGCAGCTTCCTCAGGGTTGTCGAGCAGTTCTTC. Translation: CASSFLRVVEQFF.

This chain joins TRBV24-1 and TRBJ1-5; TRBD1 agrees at 7 bases. The CDR3 loop spans 13 amino acids. V was pared by 10 bases and J by 0 bases, with 2 bases of the junction left unmatched. Germline loops: CDR1 KGHDR, CDR2 SFDVKD. CDR3 DNA sequence: TGTGCCACGGGGACAGATAGCAATCAGCCCCAGCATTTT. It yields the protein CATGTDSNQPQHF.

This rearrangement joins TRBV19 to TRBJ1-1; 7 bases align to TRBD1. Trimming removed 2 bases from V and 4 bases from J; junction bases left unmatched: 4. Germline lookup yields CDR1 LNHDA and CDR2 SQIVND (reference sequence). The CDR3 runs 14 residues. CDR3 residues: CASSITGVGTEAFF. CDR3 sequence (DNA): TGTGCCAGTAGTATAACAGGGGTGGGCACTGAAGCTTTCTTT.

The genes are TRBV19 and TRBJ1-2; D uncertain. The V and J ends lost 3 bases and 6 bases respectively, with 8 bases between them. The CDR3 consists of 12 residues. Germline V gene sequence: CDR1 LNHDA, CDR2 SQIVND (reference sequence). CDR3 DNA: TGTGCCAGTAGTATCGGCCGGGATGGCTACACCTTC. It yields the protein CASSIGRDGYTF.

This clone was seen a few times. The chain has TRBV19 and TRBJ1-1; 7 nucleotides match TRBD1. Per the germline V gene, CDR1 is LNHDA and CDR2 is SQIVND (reference sequence). The trim removed 7 bases at V and 5 bases at J, leaving 7 bases unmatched. The CDR3 length is 13 residues. The CDR3 region has the DNA TGTGCCAGTAATCACAGGGGTGGGACTGAAGCTTTCTTT. The encoded protein is CASNHRGGTEAFF.

The chain uses TRBV11-2 and TRBJ2-1, with 7 bases lining up with TRBD1. CDR1 SGHAT and CDR2 FQNNGV come from the germline V gene. After removal of 5 bases from V and 8 bases from J, the junction contained 12 bases not matched to a gene. This CDR3 comprises 15 residues. DNA for the CDR3: TGTGCCAGCAGCGATAATCCAGGGGGAGACGATGAGCAGTTCTTC. It codes for CASSDNPGGDDEQFF.

The rearrangement joins TRBV24-1 to TRBJ2-5; maybe TRBD2 (5 bases). Trimming pared 4 bases from V and 2 bases from J, leaving 13 bases between. The germline V gene has CDR1 KGHDR and CDR2 SFDVKD. The CDR3 loop spans 15 amino acids. The CDR3 DNA sequence: TGTGCCACCAGTGACCCACGGACTCTTCAAGAGACCCAGTACTTC. Translating gives CATSDPRTLQETQYF.

V and J are TRBV5-1 and TRBJ1-4; TRBD1 agrees at 7 bases. The CDR3 length is 14 residues. J gave up 5 bases and V 4 bases, and 5 bases lay outside the gene matches. CDR1 is SGHRS and CDR2 is YFSETQ in the germline V gene. The CDR3 sequence: CASSLTGTNEKLFF. CDR3 nucleotides: TGCGCCAGCAGCCTGACAGGGACGAATGAAAAACTGTTTTTT.

The J gene is TRBJ2-7, the V gene TRBV11-2; 8 nucleotides match TRBD1. Germline V gene data show CDR1 as SGHAT and CDR2 as FQNNGV. J was trimmed by 7 bases and V by 3 bases; bases with no gene match: 8. The length of the CDR3 is 14 residues. The chain's CDR3 is CASSLLQGAEEQYF. In DNA form, the CDR3 reads TGTGCCAGCAGCTTGCTTCAGGGGGCGGAGGAGCAGTACTTC. Filled out from reference TRBV11-2 and TRBJ2-7, the complete variable domain reads EAGVAQSPRYKIIEKRQSVAFWCNPISGHATLYWYQQILGQGPKLLIQFQNNGVVDDSQLPKDRFSAERLKGVDSTLKIQPAKLEDSAVYLCASSLLQGAEEQYFGPGTRLTVT.

The DNA for the CDR3 is TGTGCCAGCACCGTGGACAGATACAATGAGCAGTTCTTC. This gives the protein CASTVDRYNEQFF. The genes are TRBV2 and TRBJ2-1; D may be TRBD1 (6 bases). The germline V and J ends were trimmed by 7 bases and 4 bases, with 11 bases remaining between them. The CDR3 is 13 residues long. Germline loops: CDR1 SNHLY, CDR2 FYNNEI.

This clone was counted many times. The chain joins TRBV12-5 to TRBJ2-7, with TRBD1 as a possible D gene (5 bases). V was clipped by 4 bases and J by 7 bases, with 14 bases between them. The CDR3 has 13 residues. Germline V gene data show CDR1 as LGHNT and CDR2 as FRNRAP. Written as DNA, the CDR3 is TGTGCTAGTGGTTACACAGGAACAAGGGAGCAGTACTTC. Protein: CASGYTGTREQYF.

On this clone: The same CDR3 can be traced to other DNA sequences in this sample. V usage is TRBV7-9 and J usage is TRBJ2-5; the D gene is possibly TRBD1 (6 bases). V gave up 0 bases and J gave up 2 bases, with 10 bases separating them. CDR3 size: 15 residues. In germline, CDR1 is SEHNR, CDR2 FQNEAQ (reference sequence). The CDR3 loop is CASSLAGARQETQYF. Here the CDR3 DNA reads TGTGCCAGCAGCTTAGCGGGGGCCCGACAAGAGACCCAGTACTTC.

The chain links TRBV5-6 to TRBJ2-3, with 8 nucleotides matching TRBD2. V shed 2 bases and J 5 bases; nucleotides not matched to a gene: 4. CDR1 and CDR2 from the germline V gene are SGHDT and YYEEEE. CDR3 length equals 14 residues. CDR3 DNA sequence: TGTGCCAGCAGCTTCGGGGGGGCCGTAGATACGCAGTATTTT. Protein: CASSFGGAVDTQYF.

The V and J genes are TRBV5-1 and TRBJ2-2; 7 bases map to TRBD1. With 4 bases clipped from V and 2 bases from J, the junction kept 5 bases outside the gene matches. The CDR3 spans 15 residues. Germline CDR1 and CDR2: SGHRS and YFSETQ. The CDR3 loop is CASSRQGGNTGELFF. The CDR3 DNA reads TGCGCCAGCAGCCGTCAAGGGGGCAACACCGGGGAGCTGTTTTTT.

This clone was detected only a few times. This chain connects TRBV19 to TRBJ2-1; 9 bases map to TRBD2. The length of the CDR3 is 16 residues. J was trimmed by 2 bases and V by 7 bases; bases with no gene match: 9. The V gene's germline CDR1 is LNHDA and CDR2 SQIVND (reference sequence). The CDR3 region is CASTSALAGPYNEQFF. CDR3 DNA: TGTGCCAGTACCTCCGCCCTAGCGGGGCCCTACAATGAGCAGTTCTTC.

The V gene is TRBV27, the J gene TRBJ1-1, with 10 bases matching TRBD1. Unmatched junction bases numbered 11, after V lost 10 bases and J lost 3 bases. The CDR3 covers 15 residues. Looked up from germline, CDR1 is MNHEY and CDR2 is SMNVEV (reference sequence). CDR3 in DNA: TGTGCCACCACAAGACAGGGGGCTAGAGACACTGAAGCTTTCTTT. It codes for CATTRQGARDTEAFF.

This chain links TRBV7-9 with TRBJ2-7; perhaps TRBD1 as D (6 bases). This CDR3 is built from 15 residues. V was trimmed by 4 bases and J by 5 bases, leaving 18 bases between them. Germline V lookup: CDR1 SEHNR, CDR2 FQNEAQ (reference sequence). The DNA of the CDR3 is TGTGCCAGCAGCTCGCCGACAGGCACCGAACACGAGCAGTACTTC. Translating it yields CASSSPTGTEHEQYF.

The chain is built from TRBV5-4 and TRBJ2-5; D is unresolved. This CDR3 contains 13 residues. V lost 0 bases, J lost 5 bases, and 8 bases lay in between. Germline CDR1 SGHNT, CDR2 YYREEE (reference sequence). Here the CDR3 reads CASSLAGMETQYF. CDR3 nucleotides: TGTGCCAGCAGCTTGGCGGGTATGGAGACCCAGTACTTC.

The rearrangement links TRBV15 to TRBJ1-2, with a possible D match to TRBD1 (6 bases). The CDR3 loop spans 14 amino acids. CDR1 LNHNV and CDR2 YYDKDF come from the germline V gene (reference sequence). V was trimmed by 0 bases and J by 8 bases, leaving 13 bases between them. The CDR3 spells CATSRDRGREGYTF. The CDR3 DNA sequence: TGTGCCACCAGCAGAGATAGGGGGAGAGAAGGCTACACCTTC.

This clone is labeled medium-sized. This chain uses TRBV29-1 with TRBJ1-2, with D perhaps matching TRBD1 (6 bases). Trimming removed 3 bases at V and 8 bases at J, with 19 bases between. CDR1 is SQVTM, CDR2 ANQGSEA, per germline. This CDR3 is built from 14 residues. Here the CDR3 reads CSVDSLSQGIGYTF. CDR3 nucleotide sequence: TGCAGCGTTGATAGCTTAAGTCAGGGGATCGGCTACACCTTC.

V is TRBV7-2 and J is TRBJ2-7, with TRBD2 as a possible D gene (5 bases). Germline V gene lookup returns CDR1 SGHTA and CDR2 FQGNSA. V was pared by 1 base and J by 2 bases, with 12 bases between. The CDR3 extends over 15 amino acids. Here the CDR3 reads CASSLEGLATYEQYF. CDR3 DNA: TGTGCCAGCAGCTTAGAGGGATTAGCGACCTACGAGCAGTACTTC.